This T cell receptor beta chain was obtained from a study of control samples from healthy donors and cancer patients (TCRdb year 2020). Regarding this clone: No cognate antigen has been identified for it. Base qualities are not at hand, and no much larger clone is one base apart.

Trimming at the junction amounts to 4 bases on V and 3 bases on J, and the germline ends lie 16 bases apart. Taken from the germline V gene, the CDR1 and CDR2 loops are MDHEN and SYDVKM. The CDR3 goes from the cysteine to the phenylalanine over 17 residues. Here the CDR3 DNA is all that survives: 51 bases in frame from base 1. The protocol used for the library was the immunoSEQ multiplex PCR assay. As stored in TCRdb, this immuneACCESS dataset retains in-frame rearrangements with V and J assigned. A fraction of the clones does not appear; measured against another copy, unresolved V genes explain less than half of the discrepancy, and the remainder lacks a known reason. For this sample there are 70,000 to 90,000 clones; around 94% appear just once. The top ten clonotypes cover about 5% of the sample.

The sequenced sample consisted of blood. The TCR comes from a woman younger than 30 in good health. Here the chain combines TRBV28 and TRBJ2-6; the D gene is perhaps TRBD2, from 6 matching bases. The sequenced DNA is TGTGCCAGCAGTTCCGGCGTGTGGGGAGGTGGGGCCAACGTCCTGACTTTC. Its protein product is CASSSGVWGGGANVLTF.